The clone carrying this T cell receptor (beta chain) was counted ten times or more. The antigen is undetermined. The record originates from a study of T cell repertoires in cytomegalovirus infection. Study-wide background: Public TCR beta signature analysis indicated the presence of both CMV infection and matching HLA type. Broader study findings: Clonotype analysis showed dominance of the ex vivo response by HLA-C-restricted CMV-specific TCR beta clonotypes.

Each CDR3 protein is one row after TCRdb ran MiXCR on the reads. The sample includes about 830,000 distinct CDR3 sequences, over 25% of them seen just once. The sequences come from cultured CD8+ T cells from PBMCs, collected from culture after CMV antigen stimulation. The TCR originated in a human donor in good health (CMV status not recorded). Some clones in this sample may be carry-over from other donors' samples.

The CDR3, as DNA: TGTGCCAGCAGTTTTCAGGTCGCTCCGGTGAACACTGAAGCTTTCTTT. Translated, it gives CASSFQVAPVNTEAFF. The V call is TRBV12-3 or TRBV12-4, the J call TRBJ1-1; D is unresolved. The V gene lost 3 bases and the J gene lost 0 bases, with 14 bases spanning the gap. This CDR3 has 16 residues.